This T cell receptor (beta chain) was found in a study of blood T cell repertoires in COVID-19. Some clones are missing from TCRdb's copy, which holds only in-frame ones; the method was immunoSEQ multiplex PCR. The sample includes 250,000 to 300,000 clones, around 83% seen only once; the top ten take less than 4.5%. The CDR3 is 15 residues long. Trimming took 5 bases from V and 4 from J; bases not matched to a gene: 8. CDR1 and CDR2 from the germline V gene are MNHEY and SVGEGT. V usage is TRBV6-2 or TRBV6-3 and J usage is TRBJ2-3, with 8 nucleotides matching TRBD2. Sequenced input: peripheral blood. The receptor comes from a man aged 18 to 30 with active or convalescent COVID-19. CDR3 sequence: CASSKSGSGPDTQYF. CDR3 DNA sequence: TGTGCCAGCAGTAAGAGCGGGAGCGGTCCAGATACGCAGTATTTT.